Listed below are T cell receptor beta chains from one sample, sequenced in a study of cytomegalovirus exposure and HLA in healthy donors. Sequencing was performed with immunoSEQ multiplex PCR; in TCRdb, only in-frame clones are kept and a portion is missing. The sample records about 110,000 clones, 65% to 80% being singletons. The sample consisted of PBMCs. The receptors shown here come from a man aged 60-69 years in good health and CMV-seronegative. Both conserved end residues are part of each CDR3. The D gene is left open where the match is weak. For some rows the clone size is stated as once, few or many, or as a class when expanded; others skip it.

size,V,J,D,DNA,CDR3
-,TRBV4-1,TRBJ2-3,TRBD2,TGCGCCAGCAGCTTACGGACTAGCGGGGGTATTGATACGCAGTATTTT,CASSLRTSGGIDTQYF
-,TRBV9,TRBJ1-4,-,TGTGCCAGCAGCCCCTTGGACATCGGTGAAAAACTGTTTTTT,CASSPLDIGEKLFF
-,TRBV15,TRBJ1-5,-,TGTGCCACCAGCAAACTACGGGTGTCCGGTAGCAATCAGCCCCAGCATTTT,CATSKLRVSGSNQPQHF
-,TRBV4-3,TRBJ2-7,-,TGCGCCAGCAGCCAAGAGTCAGGCGGGGAGCAGTACTTC,CASSQESGGEQYF
few,TRBV2,TRBJ2-2,-,TGTGCCAGCAGTGTATCGGGTTCCGGGGAGCTGTTTTTT,CASSVSGSGELFF
-,TRBV7-9,TRBJ2-1,TRBD2,TGTGCCAGCAGCTTAGCCCTAGCGGGATCCTACAATGAGCAGTTCTTC,CASSLALAGSYNEQFF
few,TRBV29-1,TRBJ1-1,TRBD1,TGCAGCGCAGGGCTGACAGGGGGAAACACTGAAGCTTTCTTT,CSAGLTGGNTEAFF
-,TRBV19,TRBJ2-7,-,TGTGCCAGTAGTGGCCCAGGGCTCTACGAGCAGTACTTC,CASSGPGLYEQYF
-,TRBV7-9,TRBJ1-6,TRBD1,TGTGCCAGCAGCCAAAGGTCCAGGGGGGACTCACCCCTCCACTTT,CASSQRSRGDSPLHF
-,TRBV15,TRBJ2-3,TRBD2,TGTGCCACCAGCAGAGGACTAGCGGACCCCACAGATACGCAGTATTTT,CATSRGLADPTDTQYF
-,TRBV4-3,TRBJ1-3,-,TGCGCCAGCAGCCAAGGGGACACCTCTGGAAACACCATATATTTT,CASSQGDTSGNTIYF
-,TRBV5-8,TRBJ1-2,-,TGTGCCAGCAGCTTGGCCGGGGTGGGAAGGCGGTATGGCTACACCTTC,CASSLAGVGRRYGYTF
-,TRBV4-2,TRBJ1-1,TRBD1,TGTGCCAGCAGCCGGACAGGGGGGACTGAAGCTTTCTTT,CASSRTGGTEAFF
few,TRBV18,TRBJ1-1,TRBD1,TGTGCCAGCTCACCAACGTCAGGGGGCAACACTGAAGCTTTCTTT,CASSPTSGGNTEAFF
-,TRBV6-5,TRBJ1-5,-,TGTGCCAGCAGTTACCGGGGGGATAGCAATCAGCCCCAGCATTTT,CASSYRGDSNQPQHF
-,TRBV5-1,TRBJ2-1,-,TGCGCCAGCAGCTCTGTTAGTACAGGGTTTCATGAGCAGTTCTTC,CASSSVSTGFHEQFF
few,TRBV28,TRBJ1-5,-,TGTGCCAGCAGTTTATCTGCGGGGGGCAATCAGCCCCAGCATTTT,CASSLSAGGNQPQHF
-,TRBV29-1,TRBJ2-4,-,TGCAGCGTCGGGGACAGCGGGAACATTCAGTACTTC,CSVGDSGNIQYF
-,TRBV5-1,TRBJ1-2,-,TGCGCCAGCAGCTTGGGCGGGGTTCATGGCTACACCTTC,CASSLGGVHGYTF
-,TRBV4-3,TRBJ2-7,TRBD1,TGCGCCAGCAGCCGAGATAGGGACAGCCAATACGAGCAGTACTTC,CASSRDRDSQYEQYF
-,TRBV6-5,TRBJ1-6,-,TGTGCCAGCAGTACCATCCAGGGCGGTACACCCCTCCACTTT,CASSTIQGGTPLHF
-,TRBV27,TRBJ2-2,-,TGTGCCAGCAGTTTAAGCAGGACGAACACCGGGGAGCTGTTTTTT,CASSLSRTNTGELFF
-,TRBV4-1,TRBJ1-2,-,TGCGCCAGCAGCCAAGATCCGGATAACCTAGTCTATGGCTACACCTTC,CASSQDPDNLVYGYTF
-,TRBV5-1,TRBJ2-2,-,TGCGCCAGCAGCTTGGTGGCAGGGGCCGGGGAGCTGTTTTTT,CASSLVAGAGELFF
-,TRBV7-2,TRBJ1-1,-,TGTGCCAGCAGCTTAGTGTCTGGGGCGGACACTGAAGCTTTCTTT,CASSLVSGADTEAFF
-,TRBV7-2,TRBJ1-5,-,TGTGCCAGCAGCCTCGTGCGGGGGCTATCCAATCAGCCCCAGCATTTT,CASSLVRGLSNQPQHF
-,TRBV7-8,TRBJ2-7,TRBD2,TGTGCCAGCAGCTTAGTCGGGGGGGGCTTTTACGAGCAGTACTTC,CASSLVGGGFYEQYF
-,TRBV7-2,TRBJ2-5,TRBD2,TGTGCCAGCAGCCCCAATAGCGGGGGGCTGTCGCAAGAGACCCAGTACTTC,CASSPNSGGLSQETQYF
-,TRBV4-3,TRBJ2-2,-,TGCGCCAGCAGCCAAAGGCGGGGCTCGAACACCGGGGAGCTGTTTTTT,CASSQRRGSNTGELFF
once,TRBV5-6,TRBJ2-3,TRBD2,TGTGCCAGCAGTCGGCTAGCGGGGGATACGCAGTATTTT,CASSRLAGDTQYF
once,TRBV15,TRBJ2-5,-,TGTGCCACCACCATGGGACTTCAAGAGACCCAGTACTTC,CATTMGLQETQYF
-,TRBV28,TRBJ2-5,-,TGTGCCAGCAGACGGGACCAAGAGACCCAGTACTTC,CASRRDQETQYF
-,TRBV18,TRBJ1-1,-,TGTGCCAGCTCACCACAATTCAAGAACACTGAAGCTTTCTTT,CASSPQFKNTEAFF
-,TRBV29-1,TRBJ1-5,TRBD1,TGCAGCGTCTTGACAGGGTATAGCAATCAGCCCCAGCATTTT,CSVLTGYSNQPQHF
-,TRBV2,TRBJ2-3,TRBD2,TGTGCTTCTCTCAAAAGGGCCCGGGACTACCAAAGCACAGATACGCAGTATTTT,CASLKRARDYQSTDTQYF
-,TRBV30,TRBJ1-2,-,TGTGCCTGGATATCTTGGAACAGCCCTGGCTATGGCTACACCTTC,CAWISWNSPGYGYTF
few,TRBV2,TRBJ1-1,-,TGTGCCAGCAGTAAAACCATTCAGGCCACTGAAGCTTTCTTT,CASSKTIQATEAFF
-,TRBV10-3,TRBJ1-2,TRBD1,TGTGCCATCTCGGGGACAGGGAAGAACTATGGCTACACCTTC,CAISGTGKNYGYTF
once,TRBV7-3,TRBJ2-3,-,TGTGCCAGCAGCCCCACCCTCGGGTCAGCGGACTTCACAGATACGCAGTATTTT,CASSPTLGSADFTDTQYF
-,TRBV7-9,TRBJ1-6,TRBD1,TGTGCCAGCAGCTCCCCGGGACAGGGTTTTTCACCCCTCCACTTT,CASSSPGQGFSPLHF
few,TRBV7-9,TRBJ1-1,-,TGTGCCAGCAGCTCTAAGACAGGAAGGAGAGCTGAAGCTTTCTTT,CASSSKTGRRAEAFF
-,TRBV9,TRBJ2-5,TRBD2,TGTGCCAGCAGCGTAGGGGCGGCGGGGGGGCGTCAAGAGACCCAGTACTTC,CASSVGAAGGRQETQYF
-,TRBV6-6,TRBJ1-4,-,TGTGCCAGCAGTTACGGGCAGCCCGTCGCTAATGAAAAACTGTTTTTT,CASSYGQPVANEKLFF
-,TRBV28,TRBJ1-2,-,TGTGCCAGCAGTTTATTGGGGAGCGGGTATGGCTACACCTTC,CASSLLGSGYGYTF
-,TRBV2,TRBJ1-2,-,TGTGCCAGCACGGCTGTAGGAGGTTTCTATGGCTACACCTTC,CASTAVGGFYGYTF
-,TRBV5-1,TRBJ2-1,TRBD2,TGCGCCAGCAGCTTTGCGGGGGGTACCTACAATGAGCAGTTCTTC,CASSFAGGTYNEQFF
-,TRBV9,TRBJ1-1,TRBD1,TGTGCCAGCAGCGTAGAGGGGGCGGGGGGCCGCACTGAAGCTTTCTTT,CASSVEGAGGRTEAFF
few,TRBV7-2,TRBJ1-6,-,TGTGCCAGCAGTTCAGGGGATTCACCCCTCCACTTT,CASSSGDSPLHF
once,TRBV6-5,TRBJ1-1,TRBD1,TGTGCCAGCAGCCCGACAGGGGTAAACACTGAAGCTTTCTTT,CASSPTGVNTEAFF
-,TRBV7-2,TRBJ2-5,-,TGTGCCAGCAGCCTATCACCTCCGGGACAACTACAAGAGACCCAGTACTTC,CASSLSPPGQLQETQYF
many,TRBV6-6,TRBJ2-6,TRBD1,TGTGCCAGCACACAGGGGTCTGGGGCCAACGTCCTGACTTTC,CASTQGSGANVLTF